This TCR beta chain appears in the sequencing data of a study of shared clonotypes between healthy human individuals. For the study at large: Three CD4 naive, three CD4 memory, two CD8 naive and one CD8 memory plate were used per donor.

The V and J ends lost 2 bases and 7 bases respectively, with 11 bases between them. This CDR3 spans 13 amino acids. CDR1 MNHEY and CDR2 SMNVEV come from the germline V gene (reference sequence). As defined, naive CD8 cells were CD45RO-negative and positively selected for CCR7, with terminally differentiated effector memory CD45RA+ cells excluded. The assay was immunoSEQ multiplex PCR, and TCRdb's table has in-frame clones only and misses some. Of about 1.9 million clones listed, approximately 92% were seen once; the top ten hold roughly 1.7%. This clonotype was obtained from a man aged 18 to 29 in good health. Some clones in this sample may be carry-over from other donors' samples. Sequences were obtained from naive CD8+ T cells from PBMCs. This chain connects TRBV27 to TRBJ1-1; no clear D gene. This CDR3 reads CASSLEVRGEAFF. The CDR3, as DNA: TGTGCCAGCAGTTTAGAGGTTCGCGGTGAAGCTTTCTTT.